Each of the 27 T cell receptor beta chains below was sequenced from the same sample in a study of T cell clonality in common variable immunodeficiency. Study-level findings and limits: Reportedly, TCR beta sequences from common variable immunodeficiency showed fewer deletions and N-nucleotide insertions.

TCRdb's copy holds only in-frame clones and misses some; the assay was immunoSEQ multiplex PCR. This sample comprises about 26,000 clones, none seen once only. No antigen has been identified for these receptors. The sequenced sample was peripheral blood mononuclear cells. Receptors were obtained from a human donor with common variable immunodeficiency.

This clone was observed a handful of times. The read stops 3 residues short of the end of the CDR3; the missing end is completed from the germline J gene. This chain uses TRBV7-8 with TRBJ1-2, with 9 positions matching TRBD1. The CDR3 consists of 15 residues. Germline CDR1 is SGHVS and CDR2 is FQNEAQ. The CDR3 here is CASSIFRQGVKGYTF. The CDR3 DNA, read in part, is TGTGCCAGCAGCATCTTTCGACAGGGGGTAAAGGGC. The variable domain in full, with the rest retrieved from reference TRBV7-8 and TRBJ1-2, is GAGVSQSPRYKVAKRGQDVALRCDPISGHVSLFWYQQALGQGPEFLTYFQNEAQLDKSGLPSDRFFAERPEGSVSTLKIQRTQQEDSAVYLCASSIFRQGVKGYTFGSGTRLTVV.

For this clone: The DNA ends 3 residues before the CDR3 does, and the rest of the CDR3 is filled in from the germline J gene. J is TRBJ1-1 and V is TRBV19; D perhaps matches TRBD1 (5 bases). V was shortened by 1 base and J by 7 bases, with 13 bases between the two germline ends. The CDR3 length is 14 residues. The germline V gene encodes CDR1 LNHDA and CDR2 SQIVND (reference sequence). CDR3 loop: CASSIGPGPLEAFF. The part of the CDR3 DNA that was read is TGTGCCAGTAGTATAGGGCCAGGGCCCCTTGAA.

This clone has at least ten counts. CDR3 residues: CASSLDRGRITDTQYF. CDR3 DNA (partial): TGCGCCAGCAGCTTGGACAGGGGGCGAATCACAGATACG. J is TRBJ2-3 and V is TRBV5-1, with 9 bases that match TRBD1. Coverage ceases 3 residues before the CDR3 finishes, and the germline J gene fills in the end. The CDR3 runs to 16 residues. Per the germline V gene, CDR1 is SGHRS and CDR2 is YFSETQ. The ends lost 0 bases at V and 2 bases at J; junction bases unmatched: 4. The full variable domain, its missing parts supplied by reference TRBV5-1 and TRBJ2-3, is KAGVTQTPRYLIKTRGQQVTLSCSPISGHRSVSWYQQTPGQGLQFLFEYFSETQRNKGNFPGRFSGRQFSNSRSEMNVSTLELGDSALYLCASSLDRGRITDTQYFGPGTRLTVL.

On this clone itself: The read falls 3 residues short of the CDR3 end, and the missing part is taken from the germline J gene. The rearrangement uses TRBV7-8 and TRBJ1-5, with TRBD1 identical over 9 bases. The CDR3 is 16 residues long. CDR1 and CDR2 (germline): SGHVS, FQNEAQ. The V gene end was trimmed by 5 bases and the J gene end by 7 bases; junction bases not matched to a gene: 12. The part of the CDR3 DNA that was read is TGTGCCAGCAGCAAAATAAGACAGGGGGTAGTGCAGCCC. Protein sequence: CASSKIRQGVVQP. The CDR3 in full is CASSKIRQGVVQPQHF.

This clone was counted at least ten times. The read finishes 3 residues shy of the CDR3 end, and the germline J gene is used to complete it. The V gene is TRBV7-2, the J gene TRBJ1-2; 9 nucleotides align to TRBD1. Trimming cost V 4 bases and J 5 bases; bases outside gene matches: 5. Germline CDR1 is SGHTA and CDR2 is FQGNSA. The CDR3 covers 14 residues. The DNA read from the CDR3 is TGTGCCAGCAGCTCCACAGGGGGCTGGTATGGC. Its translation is CASSSTGGWYG. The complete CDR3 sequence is CASSSTGGWYGYTF. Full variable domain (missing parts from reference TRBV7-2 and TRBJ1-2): GAGVSQSPSNKVTEKGKDVELRCDPISGHTALYWYRQSLGQGLEFLIYFQGNSAPDKSGLPSDRFSAERTGGSVSTLTIQRTQQEDSAVYLCASSSTGGWYGYTFGSGTRLTVV.

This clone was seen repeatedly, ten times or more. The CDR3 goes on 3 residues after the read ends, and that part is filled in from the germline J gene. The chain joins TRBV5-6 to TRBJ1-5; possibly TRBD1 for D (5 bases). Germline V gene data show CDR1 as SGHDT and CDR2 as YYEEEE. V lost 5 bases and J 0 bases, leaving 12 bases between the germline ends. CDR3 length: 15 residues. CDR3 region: CASRIQGNSNQPQHF. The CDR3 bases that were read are TGTGCCAGCAGGATTCAGGGAAATAGCAATCAGCCC.

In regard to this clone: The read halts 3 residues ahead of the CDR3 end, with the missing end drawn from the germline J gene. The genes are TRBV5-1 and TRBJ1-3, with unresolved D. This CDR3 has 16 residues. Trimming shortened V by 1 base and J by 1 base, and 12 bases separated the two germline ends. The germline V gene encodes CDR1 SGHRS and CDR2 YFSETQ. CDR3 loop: CASSLPAVSSGNTIYF. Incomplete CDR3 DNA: TGCGCCAGCAGCTTGCCCGCGGTATCTTCTGGAAACACC.

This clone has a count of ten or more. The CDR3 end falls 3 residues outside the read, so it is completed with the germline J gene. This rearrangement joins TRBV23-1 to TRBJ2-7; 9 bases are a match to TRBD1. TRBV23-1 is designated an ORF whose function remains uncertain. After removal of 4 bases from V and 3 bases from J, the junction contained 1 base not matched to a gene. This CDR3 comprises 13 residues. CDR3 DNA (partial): TGCGCCAGCAGTCGACAGGGGGACTACGAG. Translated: CASSRQGDYE. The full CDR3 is CASSRQGDYEQYF.

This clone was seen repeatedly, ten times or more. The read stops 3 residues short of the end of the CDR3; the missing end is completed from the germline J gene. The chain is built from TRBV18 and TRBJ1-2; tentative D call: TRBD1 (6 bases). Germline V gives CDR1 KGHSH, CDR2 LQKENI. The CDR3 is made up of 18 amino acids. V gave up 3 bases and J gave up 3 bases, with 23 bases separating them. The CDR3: CASSPLGDRQGKYYGYTF. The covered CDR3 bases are TGTGCCAGCTCACCCTTGGGCGATCGGCAGGGGAAGTACTATGGC.

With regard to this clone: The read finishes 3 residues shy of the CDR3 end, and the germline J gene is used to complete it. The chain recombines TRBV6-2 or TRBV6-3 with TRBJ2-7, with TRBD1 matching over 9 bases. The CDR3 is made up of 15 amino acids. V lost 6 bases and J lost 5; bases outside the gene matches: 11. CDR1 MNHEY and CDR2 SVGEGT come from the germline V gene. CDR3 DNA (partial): TGTGCCAGCAGGAGAAGGACAGGGGCCGCACACGAG. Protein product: CASRRRTGAAHE. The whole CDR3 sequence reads CASRRRTGAAHEQYF.

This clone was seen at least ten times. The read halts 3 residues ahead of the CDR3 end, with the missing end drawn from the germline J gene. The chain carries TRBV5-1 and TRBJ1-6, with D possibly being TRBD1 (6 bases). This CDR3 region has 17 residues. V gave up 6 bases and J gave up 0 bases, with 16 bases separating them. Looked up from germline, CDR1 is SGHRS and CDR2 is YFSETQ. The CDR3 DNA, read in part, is TGCGCCAGCACCTTAACCCGACAGGACTCCTATAATTCACCC. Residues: CASTLTRQDSYNSP. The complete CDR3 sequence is CASTLTRQDSYNSPLHF.

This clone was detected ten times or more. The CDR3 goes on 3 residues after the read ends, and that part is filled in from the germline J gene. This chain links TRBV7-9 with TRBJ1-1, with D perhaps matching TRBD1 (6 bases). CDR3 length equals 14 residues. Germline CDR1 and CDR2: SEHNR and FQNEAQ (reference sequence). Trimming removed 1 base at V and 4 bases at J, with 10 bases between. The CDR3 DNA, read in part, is TGTGCCAGCAGCTTAGGTCAGGGGAGCACTGAA. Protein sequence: CASSLGQGSTE. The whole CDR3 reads CASSLGQGSTEAFF. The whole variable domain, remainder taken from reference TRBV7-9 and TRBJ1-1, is DTGVSQNPRHKITKRGQNVTFRCDPISEHNRLYWYRQTLGQGPEFLTYFQNEAQLEKSRLLSDRFSAERPKGSFSTLEIQRTEQGDSAMYLCASSLGQGSTEAFFGQGTRLTVV.

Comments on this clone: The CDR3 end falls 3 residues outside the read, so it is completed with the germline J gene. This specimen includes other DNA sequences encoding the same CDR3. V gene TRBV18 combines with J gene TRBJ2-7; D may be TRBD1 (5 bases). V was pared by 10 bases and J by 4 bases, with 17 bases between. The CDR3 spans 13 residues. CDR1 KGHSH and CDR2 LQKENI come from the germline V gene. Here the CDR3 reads CAITPNGAYEQYF. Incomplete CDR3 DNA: TGTGCCATCACGCCAAATGGGGCATACGAG.

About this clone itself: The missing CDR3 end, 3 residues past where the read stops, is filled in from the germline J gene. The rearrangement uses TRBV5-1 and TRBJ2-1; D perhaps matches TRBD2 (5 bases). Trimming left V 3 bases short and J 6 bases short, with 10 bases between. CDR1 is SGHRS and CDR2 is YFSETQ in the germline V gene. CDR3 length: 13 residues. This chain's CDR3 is CASSSGLLNEQFF. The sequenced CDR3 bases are TGCGCCAGCAGCTCAGGACTCCTCAATGAG. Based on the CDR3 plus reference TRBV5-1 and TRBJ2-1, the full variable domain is KAGVTQTPRYLIKTRGQQVTLSCSPISGHRSVSWYQQTPGQGLQFLFEYFSETQRNKGNFPGRFSGRQFSNSRSEMNVSTLELGDSALYLCASSSGLLNEQFFGPGTRLTVL.

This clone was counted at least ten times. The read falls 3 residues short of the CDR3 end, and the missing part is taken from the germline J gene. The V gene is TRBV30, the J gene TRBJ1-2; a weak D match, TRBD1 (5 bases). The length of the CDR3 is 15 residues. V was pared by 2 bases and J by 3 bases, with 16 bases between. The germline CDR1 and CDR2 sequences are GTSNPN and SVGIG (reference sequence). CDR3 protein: CAWSHETATDYGYTF. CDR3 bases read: TGTGCCTGGAGTCATGAGACAGCGACGGACTATGGC. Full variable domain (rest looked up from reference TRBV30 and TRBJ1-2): SQTIHQWPATLVQPVGSPLSLECTVEGTSNPNLYWYRQAAGRGLQLLFYSVGIGQISSEVPQNLSASRPQDRQFILSSKKLLLSDSGFYLCAWSHETATDYGYTFGSGTRLTVV.

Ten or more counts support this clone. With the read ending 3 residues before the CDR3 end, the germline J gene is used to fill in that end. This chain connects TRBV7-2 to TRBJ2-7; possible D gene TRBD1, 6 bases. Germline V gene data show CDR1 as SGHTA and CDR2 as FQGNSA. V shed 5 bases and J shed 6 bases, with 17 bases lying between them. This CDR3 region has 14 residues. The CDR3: CASSPHRAEVEQYF. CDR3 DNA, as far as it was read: TGTGCCAGCAGCCCCCACAGGGCCGAAGTCGAG.

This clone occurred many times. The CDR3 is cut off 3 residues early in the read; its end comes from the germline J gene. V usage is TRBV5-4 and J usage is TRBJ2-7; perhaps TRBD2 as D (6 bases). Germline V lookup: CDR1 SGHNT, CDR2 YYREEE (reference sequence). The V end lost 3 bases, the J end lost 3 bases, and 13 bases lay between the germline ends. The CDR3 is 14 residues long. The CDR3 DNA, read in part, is TGTGCCAGCAGCTCGGGACTTAACGACTACGAG. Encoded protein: CASSSGLNDYE. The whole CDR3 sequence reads CASSSGLNDYEQYF.

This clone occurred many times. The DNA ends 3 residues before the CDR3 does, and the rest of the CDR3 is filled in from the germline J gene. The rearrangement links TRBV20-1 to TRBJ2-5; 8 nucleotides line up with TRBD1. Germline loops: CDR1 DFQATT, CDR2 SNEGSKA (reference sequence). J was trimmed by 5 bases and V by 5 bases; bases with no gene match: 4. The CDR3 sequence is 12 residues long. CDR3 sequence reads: CSAHRGSETQYF. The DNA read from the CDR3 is TGCAGTGCTCACAGGGGGTCGGAGACC.

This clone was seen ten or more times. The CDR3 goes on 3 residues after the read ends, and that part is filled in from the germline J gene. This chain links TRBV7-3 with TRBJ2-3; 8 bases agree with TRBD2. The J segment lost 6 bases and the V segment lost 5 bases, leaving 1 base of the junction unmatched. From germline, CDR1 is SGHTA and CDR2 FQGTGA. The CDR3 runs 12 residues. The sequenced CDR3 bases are TGTGCCAGCAGCCGACTAGCGGATACG. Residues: CASSRLADT. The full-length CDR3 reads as CASSRLADTQYF.

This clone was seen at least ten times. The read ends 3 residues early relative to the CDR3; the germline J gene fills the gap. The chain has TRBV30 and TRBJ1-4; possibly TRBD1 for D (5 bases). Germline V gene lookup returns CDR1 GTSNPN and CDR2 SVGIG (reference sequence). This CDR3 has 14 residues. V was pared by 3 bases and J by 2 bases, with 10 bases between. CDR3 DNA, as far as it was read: TGTGCCTGGAGGCTCGGGGGTACTAATGAAAAA. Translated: CAWRLGGTNEK. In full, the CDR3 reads CAWRLGGTNEKLFF. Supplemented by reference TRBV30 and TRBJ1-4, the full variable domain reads SQTIHQWPATLVQPVGSPLSLECTVEGTSNPNLYWYRQAAGRGLQLLFYSVGIGQISSEVPQNLSASRPQDRQFILSSKKLLLSDSGFYLCAWRLGGTNEKLFFGSGTQLSVL.

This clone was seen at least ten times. The CDR3 loop reads CSARDDRTEWGQGLTKNIQYF. The part of the CDR3 DNA that was read is TGCAGTGCTAGAGACGACCGGACAGAATGGGGCCAGGGGCTAACCAAAAACATT. The chain joins TRBV20-1 to TRBJ2-4, with D possibly being TRBD1 (6 bases). The read stops 3 residues short of the end of the CDR3; the missing end is completed from the germline J gene. Germline loops: CDR1 DFQATT, CDR2 SNEGSKA (reference sequence). The V end was cut by 0 bases, the J end by 2 bases, with 29 bases between. The CDR3 is 21 amino acids.

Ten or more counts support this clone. Partial CDR3 DNA: TGTGCCAGCAGACCGAAATCCGGGACAGGGGTAGCCAACGTC. Amino acid sequence: CASRPKSGTGVANV. The complete CDR3 sequence is CASRPKSGTGVANVLTF. The V call is TRBV6-2 or TRBV6-3, the J call TRBJ2-6, with 10 bases that match TRBD1. The sequence runs out 3 residues before the end of the CDR3; the remainder is reconstructed from the germline J gene. The V gene's germline CDR1 is MNHEY and CDR2 SVGEGT. The V and J ends lost 6 bases and 7 bases, in that order; junction bases with no gene match: 12. The CDR3 is made up of 17 amino acids.

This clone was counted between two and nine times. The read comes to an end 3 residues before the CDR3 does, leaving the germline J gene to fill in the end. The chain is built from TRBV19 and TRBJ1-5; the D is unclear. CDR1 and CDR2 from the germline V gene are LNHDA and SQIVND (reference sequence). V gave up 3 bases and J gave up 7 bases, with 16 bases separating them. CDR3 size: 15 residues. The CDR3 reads CASSISQKPKQPQHF. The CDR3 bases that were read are TGTGCCAGTAGTATTAGCCAGAAGCCGAAGCAGCCC.

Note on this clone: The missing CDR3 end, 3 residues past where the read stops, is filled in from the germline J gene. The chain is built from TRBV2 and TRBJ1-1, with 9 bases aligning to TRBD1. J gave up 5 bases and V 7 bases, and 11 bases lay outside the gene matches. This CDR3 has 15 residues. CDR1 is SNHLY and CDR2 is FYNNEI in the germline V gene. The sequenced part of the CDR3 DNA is TGTGCCAGCAAGATTTCACAGGGGGCGCGGACTGAA. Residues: CASKISQGARTE. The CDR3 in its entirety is CASKISQGARTEAFF.

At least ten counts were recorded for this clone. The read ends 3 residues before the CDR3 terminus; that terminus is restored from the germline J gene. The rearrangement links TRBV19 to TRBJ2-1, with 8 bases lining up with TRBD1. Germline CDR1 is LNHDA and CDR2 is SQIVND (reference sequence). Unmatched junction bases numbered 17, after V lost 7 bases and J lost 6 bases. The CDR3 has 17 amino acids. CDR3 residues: CASIGPGTDRARNEQFF. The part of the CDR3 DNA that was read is TGTGCCAGTATAGGTCCCGGGACGGACAGGGCTCGCAATGAG.

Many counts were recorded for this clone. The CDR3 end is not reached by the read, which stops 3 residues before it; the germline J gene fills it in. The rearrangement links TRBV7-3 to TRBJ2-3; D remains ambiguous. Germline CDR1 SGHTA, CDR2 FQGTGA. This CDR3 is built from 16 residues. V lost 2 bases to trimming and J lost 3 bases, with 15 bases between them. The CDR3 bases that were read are TGTGCCAGCAGCTTATCACCTAACGCCCTGACAGATACG. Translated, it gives CASSLSPNALTDT. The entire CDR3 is CASSLSPNALTDTQYF. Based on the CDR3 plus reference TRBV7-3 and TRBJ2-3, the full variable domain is GAGVSQTPSNKVTEKGKYVELRCDPISGHTALYWYRQSLGQGPEFLIYFQGTGAADDSGLPNDRFFAVRPEGSVSTLKIQRTERGDSAVYLCASSLSPNALTDTQYFGPGTRLTVL.

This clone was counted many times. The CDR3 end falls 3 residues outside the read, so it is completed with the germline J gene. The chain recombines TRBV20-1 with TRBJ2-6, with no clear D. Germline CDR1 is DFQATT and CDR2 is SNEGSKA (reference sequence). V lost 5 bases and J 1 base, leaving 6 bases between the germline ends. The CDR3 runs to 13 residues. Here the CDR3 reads CSAPESGANVLTF. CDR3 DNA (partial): TGCAGTGCTCCAGAATCTGGGGCCAACGTC.